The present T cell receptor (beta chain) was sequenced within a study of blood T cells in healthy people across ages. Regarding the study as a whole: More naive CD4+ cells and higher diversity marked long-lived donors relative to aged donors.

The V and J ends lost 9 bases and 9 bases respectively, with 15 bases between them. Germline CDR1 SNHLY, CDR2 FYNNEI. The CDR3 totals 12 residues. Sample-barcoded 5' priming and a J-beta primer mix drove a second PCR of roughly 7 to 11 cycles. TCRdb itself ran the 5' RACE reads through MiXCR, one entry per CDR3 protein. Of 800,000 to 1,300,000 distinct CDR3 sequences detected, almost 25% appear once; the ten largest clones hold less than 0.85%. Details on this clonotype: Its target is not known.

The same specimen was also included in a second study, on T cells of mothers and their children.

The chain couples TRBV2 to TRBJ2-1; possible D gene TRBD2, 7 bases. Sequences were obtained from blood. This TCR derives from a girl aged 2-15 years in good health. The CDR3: CASARGAPEQFF. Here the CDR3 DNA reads TGTGCCAGTGCCCGGGGGGCCCCTGAGCAGTTCTTC. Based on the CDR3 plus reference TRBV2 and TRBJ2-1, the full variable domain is EPEVTQTPSHQVTQMGQEVILRCVPISNHLYFYWYRQILGQKVEFLVSFYNNEISEKSEIFDDQFSVERPDGSNFTLKIRSTKLEDSAMYFCASARGAPEQFFGPGTRLTVL.